In its sample, the clone carrying this TCR beta chain was seen once. Its antigen is unknown. This entry comes from a study of PD-1 blockade in classical Hodgkin lymphoma. Study-wide results and caveats: Exclusion was the outcome for patients who began nivolumab under 1 year after ASCT. Researchers reported that CD4+ TCR diversity, though not CD8+, rose significantly by C4D1. Complete responders possessed baseline diversity comparable to newly diagnosed patients.

Each patient experienced a relapse that followed autologous stem cell transplantation, and brentuximab vedotin exposure varied. The patients, who had relapsed/refractory classical Hodgkin lymphoma, achieved best responses of complete response, partial response or progressive disease. The CDR3 is made up of 13 amino acids. V was trimmed by 5 bases and J by 5 bases, leaving 10 bases between them. The germline gives CDR1 MNHEY, CDR2 SVGAGI. Assay: immunoSEQ multiplex PCR; the TCRdb copy retains only in-frame clones and omits some. The data contain approximately 99,000 clones, roughly 76% of them singletons.

The specimen was peripheral blood mononuclear cells (PBMCs), collected before the second cycle of nivolumab. The chain couples TRBV6-5 to TRBJ2-1; D remains ambiguous. The sequence came from a human donor with classical Hodgkin lymphoma. CDR3 sequence reads: CASSLSPHNEQFF. In nucleotides, the CDR3 is TGTGCCAGCAGTCTCTCCCCTCACAATGAGCAGTTCTTC.